This record covers a single T cell receptor (beta chain). Its antigen remains unknown. This specimen belongs to a study of vaccination effects on CD4 cells after COVID-19. Within the ViraFEST assay, antigen-specific CD4+ T cells underwent expansion with viral peptide pools prior to sequencing. Upon completion of roughly ten days in culture, CD4+ T cells were isolated. The vaccine recipients had no prior SARS-CoV-2 infection, with negative nucleocapsid antibodies. Findings of the study overall: After vaccination, at late timepoints, clones induced by infection and by vaccine contracted markedly.

Some clones are missing from TCRdb's copy, which holds only in-frame ones; the method was immunoSEQ multiplex PCR. There are some 60,000 clones in the sample; 76% occur only once, and 2.8% lies in the top ten. This clonotype was obtained from a human donor who received a COVID-19 vaccine. The specimen comprised CD4+ T cells from PBMCs cultured with HCoV-NL63 spike peptides, sampled before COVID-19 vaccination.

In DNA form, the CDR3 reads TGTGCCAGCAGTCTCTCAGTTGGGGAGCTGTTTTTT. Its translation: CASSLSVGELFF. The V and J genes are TRBV12-3 or TRBV12-4 and TRBJ2-2; D unresolved. Trimming cost V 5 bases and J 8 bases, with 9 bases left between them. The CDR3 has 12 amino acids.